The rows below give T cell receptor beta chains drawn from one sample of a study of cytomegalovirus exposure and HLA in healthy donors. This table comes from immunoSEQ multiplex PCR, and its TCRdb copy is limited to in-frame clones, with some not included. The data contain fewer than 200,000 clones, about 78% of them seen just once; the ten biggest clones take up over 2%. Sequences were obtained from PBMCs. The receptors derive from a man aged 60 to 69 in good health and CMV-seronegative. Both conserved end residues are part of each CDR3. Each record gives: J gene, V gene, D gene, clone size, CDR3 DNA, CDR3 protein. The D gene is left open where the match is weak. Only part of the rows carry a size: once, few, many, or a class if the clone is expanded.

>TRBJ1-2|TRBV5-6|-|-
TGTGCCAGCAGCCTGAGGGGGGGCTATGGCTACACCTTC
CASSLRGGYGYTF
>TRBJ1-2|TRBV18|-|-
TGTGCCAGCTCACCTCCGTCGGGAAGCCCAACTAACTATGGCTACACCTTC
CASSPPSGSPTNYGYTF
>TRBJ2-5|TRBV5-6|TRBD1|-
TGTGCCAGCAGCTCTCAGGGGGCTGGGGAGACCCAGTACTTC
CASSSQGAGETQYF
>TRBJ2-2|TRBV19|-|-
TGTGCCAGTAGAGGTTCAAGCGGCACCGGGGAGCTGTTTTTT
CASRGSSGTGELFF
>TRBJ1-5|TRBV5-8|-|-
TGTGCCAGCAGCCTCCTGGACAGTCTTAATCAGCCCCAGCATTTT
CASSLLDSLNQPQHF
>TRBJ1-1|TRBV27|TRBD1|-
TGTGCCAGCAGTTTCGCAGGGGGTACTGAAGCTTTCTTT
CASSFAGGTEAFF
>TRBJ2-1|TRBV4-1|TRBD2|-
TGCGCCAGCAGCCAAGTTCGCCGGGGGGTGGGAGGCTCCTACAATGAGCAGTTCTTC
CASSQVRRGVGGSYNEQFF
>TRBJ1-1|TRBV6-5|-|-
TGTGCCAGCAGTTACGGGGGCGGGAACACTGAAGCTTTCTTT
CASSYGGGNTEAFF
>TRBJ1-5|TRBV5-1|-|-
TGCGCCAGCAGCGTCAGAGGGGGTTCTCAGCCCCAGAATTTT
CASSVRGGSQPQNF
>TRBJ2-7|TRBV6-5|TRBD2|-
TGTGCCAGCAGTTCCTCTTCAATGGGAGGGCCATACGAGCAGTACTTC
CASSSSSMGGPYEQYF
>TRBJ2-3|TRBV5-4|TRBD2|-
TGTGCCAGCAGCTTGCGGGGGGGGACAGATACGCAGTATTTT
CASSLRGGTDTQYF
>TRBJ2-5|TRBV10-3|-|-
TGTGCCGCTCGGGAAAGCGGCGAAGAGACCCAGTACTTC
CAARESGEETQYF
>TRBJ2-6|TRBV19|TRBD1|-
TGTGCCAGTAGTTCGCGACAGGGGGTCCTCTCTGGGGCCAACGTCCTGACTTTC
CASSSRQGVLSGANVLTF
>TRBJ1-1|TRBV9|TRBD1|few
TGTGCCAGCAGCGTAGTGACAGGGGGACGTGAAGCTTTCTTT
CASSVVTGGREAFF